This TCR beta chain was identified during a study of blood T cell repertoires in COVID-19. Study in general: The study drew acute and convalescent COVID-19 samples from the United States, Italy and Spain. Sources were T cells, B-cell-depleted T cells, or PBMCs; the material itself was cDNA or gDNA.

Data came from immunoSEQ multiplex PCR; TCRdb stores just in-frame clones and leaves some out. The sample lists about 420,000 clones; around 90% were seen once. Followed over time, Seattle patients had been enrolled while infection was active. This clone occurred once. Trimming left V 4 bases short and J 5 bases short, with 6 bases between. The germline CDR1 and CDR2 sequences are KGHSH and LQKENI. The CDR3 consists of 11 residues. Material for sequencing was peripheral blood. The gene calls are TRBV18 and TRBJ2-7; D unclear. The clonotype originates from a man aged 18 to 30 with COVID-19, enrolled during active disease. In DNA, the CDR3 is TGTGCCAGCTCACGGAGCAACGAGCAGTACTTC. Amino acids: CASSRSNEQYF.